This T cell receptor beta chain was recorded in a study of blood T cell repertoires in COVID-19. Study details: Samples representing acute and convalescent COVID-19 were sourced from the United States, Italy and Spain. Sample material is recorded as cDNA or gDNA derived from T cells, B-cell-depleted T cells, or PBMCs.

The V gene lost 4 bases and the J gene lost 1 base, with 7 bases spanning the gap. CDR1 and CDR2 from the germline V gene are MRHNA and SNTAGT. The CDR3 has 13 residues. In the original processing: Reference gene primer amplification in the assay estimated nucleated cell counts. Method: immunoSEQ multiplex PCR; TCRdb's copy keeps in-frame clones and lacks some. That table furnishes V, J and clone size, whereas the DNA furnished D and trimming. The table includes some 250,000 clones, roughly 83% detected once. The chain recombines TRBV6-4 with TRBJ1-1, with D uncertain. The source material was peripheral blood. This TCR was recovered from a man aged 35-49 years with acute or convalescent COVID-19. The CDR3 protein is CASSVQTNTEAFF. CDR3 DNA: TGTGCCAGCAGTGTACAGACGAACACTGAAGCTTTCTTT.